The clone carrying this T cell receptor (beta chain) was found a few times. The antigen remains unidentified. The germline CDR1 and CDR2 sequences are MGHRA and YSYEKL. The CDR3 has 15 residues. Trimming took 0 bases from V and 1 from J, leaving 10 bases between them. This entry comes from a study of shared clonotypes between healthy human individuals. Study-level results: Sampling included only blood; tissue repertoires likely differ.

The repertoire was sequenced with immunoSEQ multiplex PCR; TCRdb's copy has only in-frame clones and lacks some. The sample consists of approximately 1,000,000 clones, 60% to 85% of them appearing once. The sequenced material came from memory CD4+ T cells from PBMCs. This sample's subset: CD45RA-negative fraction. The receptor was isolated from a man between 18 and 35 years old in good health. Some clones in this sample may be carry-over from other donors' samples. The rearrangement joins TRBV4-1 to TRBJ2-7; D is ambiguous. CDR3 DNA sequence: TGCGCCAGCAGCCAAGATTGGTCCAAATCCTACGAGCAGTACTTC. This codes for CASSQDWSKSYEQYF.